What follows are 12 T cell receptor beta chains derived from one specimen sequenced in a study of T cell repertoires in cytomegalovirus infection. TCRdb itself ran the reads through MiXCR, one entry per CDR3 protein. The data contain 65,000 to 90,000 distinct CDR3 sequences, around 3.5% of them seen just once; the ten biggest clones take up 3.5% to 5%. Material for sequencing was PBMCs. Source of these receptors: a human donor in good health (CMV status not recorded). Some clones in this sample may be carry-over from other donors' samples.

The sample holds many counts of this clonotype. The CDR3 bases are TGTGCCAGCAGCTTATCGTGGGGGGAGAATAATTCACCCCTCCACTTT. It translates to CASSLSWGENNSPLHF. The chain is built from TRBV7-2 and TRBJ1-6; the D gene is possibly TRBD1 (5 bases). V dropped 2 bases and J dropped 5 bases, with 13 bases sitting between them. This CDR3 has 16 residues. The germline V gene encodes CDR1 SGHTA and CDR2 FQGNSA.

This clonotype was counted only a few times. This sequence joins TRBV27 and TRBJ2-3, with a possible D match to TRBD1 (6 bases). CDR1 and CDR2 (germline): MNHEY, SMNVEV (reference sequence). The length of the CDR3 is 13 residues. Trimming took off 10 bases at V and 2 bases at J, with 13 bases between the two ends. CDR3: CATQTGFTDTQYF. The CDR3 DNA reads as TGTGCCACCCAGACAGGATTCACAGATACGCAGTATTTT.

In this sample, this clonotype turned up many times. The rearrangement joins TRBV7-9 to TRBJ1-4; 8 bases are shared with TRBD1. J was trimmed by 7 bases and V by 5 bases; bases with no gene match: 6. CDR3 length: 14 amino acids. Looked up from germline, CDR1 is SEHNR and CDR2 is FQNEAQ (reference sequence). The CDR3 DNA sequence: TGTGCCAGCAGCCCCGGACAGGGAGGTGAAAAACTGTTTTTT. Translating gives CASSPGQGGEKLFF.

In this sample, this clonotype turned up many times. CDR3 coding DNA: TGCAGCGTTAGATTAGCGGGGGGGTACAATGAGCAGTTCTTC. Translated: CSVRLAGGYNEQFF. This chain uses TRBV29-1 with TRBJ2-1; 11 bases align to TRBD2. The CDR3 spans 14 residues. The V gene's germline CDR1 is SQVTM and CDR2 ANQGSEA. The V gene end was trimmed by 5 bases and the J gene end by 4 bases; junction bases not matched to a gene: 4.

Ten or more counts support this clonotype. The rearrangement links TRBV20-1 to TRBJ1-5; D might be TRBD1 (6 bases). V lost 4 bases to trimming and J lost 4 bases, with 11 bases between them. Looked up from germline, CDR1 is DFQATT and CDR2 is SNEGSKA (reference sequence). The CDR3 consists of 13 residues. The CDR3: CSATVQGNQPQHF. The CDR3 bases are TGCAGTGCTACCGTACAGGGAAATCAGCCCCAGCATTTT.

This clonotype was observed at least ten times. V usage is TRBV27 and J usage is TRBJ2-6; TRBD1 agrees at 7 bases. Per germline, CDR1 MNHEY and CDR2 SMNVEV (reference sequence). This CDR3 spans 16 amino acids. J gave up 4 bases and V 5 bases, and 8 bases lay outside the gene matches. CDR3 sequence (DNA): TGTGCCAGCAGTGCCCTAACAGGGGTCGGGGCCAACGTCCTGACTTTC. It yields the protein CASSALTGVGANVLTF.

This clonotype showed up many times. CDR3 nucleotides: TGTGCCAGCAGCTTCCGGAGCAATCAGCCCCAGCATTTT. Residues: CASSFRSNQPQHF. The chain carries TRBV7-2 and TRBJ1-5; no clear D. The CDR3 totals 13 residues. CDR1 is SGHTA, CDR2 FQGNSA, per germline. V was trimmed by 3 bases and J by 1 base, leaving 4 bases between them.

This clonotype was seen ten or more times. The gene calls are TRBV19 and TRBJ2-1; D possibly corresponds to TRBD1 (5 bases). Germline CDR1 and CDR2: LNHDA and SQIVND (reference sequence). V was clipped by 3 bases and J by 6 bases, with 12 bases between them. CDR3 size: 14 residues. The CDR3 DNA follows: TGTGCCAGTAGTATCTCAGGGTTGAGCAATGAGCAGTTCTTC. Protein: CASSISGLSNEQFF.

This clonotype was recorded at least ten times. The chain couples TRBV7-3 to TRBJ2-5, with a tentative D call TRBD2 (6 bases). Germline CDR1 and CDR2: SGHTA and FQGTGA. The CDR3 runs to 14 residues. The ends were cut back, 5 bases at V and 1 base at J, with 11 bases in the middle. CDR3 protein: CASSPTGLQETQYF. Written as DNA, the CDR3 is TGTGCCAGCAGCCCTACGGGACTCCAAGAGACCCAGTACTTC.

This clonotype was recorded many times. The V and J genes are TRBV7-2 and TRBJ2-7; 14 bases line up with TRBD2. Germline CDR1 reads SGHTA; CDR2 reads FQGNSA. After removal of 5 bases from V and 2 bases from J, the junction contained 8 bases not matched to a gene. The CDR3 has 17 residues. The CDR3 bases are TGTGCCAGCAGCCATACCCAGACTAGCGGGGGGGCCTACGAGCAGTACTTC. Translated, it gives CASSHTQTSGGAYEQYF.

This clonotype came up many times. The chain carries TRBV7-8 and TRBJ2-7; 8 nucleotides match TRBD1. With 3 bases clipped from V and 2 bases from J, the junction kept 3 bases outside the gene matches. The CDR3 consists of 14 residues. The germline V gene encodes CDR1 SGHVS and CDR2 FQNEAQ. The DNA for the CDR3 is TGTGCCAGCAGCTTCGGACAGGGTACCTACGAGCAGTACTTC. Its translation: CASSFGQGTYEQYF.

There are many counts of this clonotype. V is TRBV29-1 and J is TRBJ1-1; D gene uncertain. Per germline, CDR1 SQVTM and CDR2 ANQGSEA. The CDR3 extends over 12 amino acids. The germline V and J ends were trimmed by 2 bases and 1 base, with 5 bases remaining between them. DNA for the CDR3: TGCAGCGTTGAACGGGGGAACACTGAAGCTTTCTTT. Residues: CSVERGNTEAFF.